The entry that follows covers one T cell receptor (beta chain) sequence. Which antigen it targets is not known. Base qualities were left out, and no much larger clone turns up one base away. This specimen comes from a study of T cells in Graves' hyperthyroidism and ophthalmopathy (dated by TCRdb to between 2018 and 2021). Background for the entire study: Peripheral blood samples were taken at initial diagnosis, before any treatment was given. TCR V-J signatures able to tell the groups apart were searched for in a discovery cohort of approximately 95 patients, of whom over 40 had Graves' ophthalmopathy and about 60 had stable Graves' hyperthyroidism. Whether ophthalmopathy could be predicted prospectively was tested in an independent validation cohort made up of under 20 hyperthyroidism patients plus 17 patients who later progressed to ophthalmopathy. For training and testing, the roughly 100 patients in the discovery cohort were randomly divided in a 7:3 ratio. In addition, the study compared T-cell repertoires in thyroid tissue and in blood from roughly 6 Graves' hyperthyroidism patients. After sampling, hyperthyroidism patients received methimazole starting at 30 mg daily, and ophthalmopathy patients received high-dose intravenous methylprednisolone. According to the paper, TCR Vbeta CDR3 sequencing was carried out on over 130 peripheral blood samples, which came from approximately 43 ophthalmopathy, roughly 75 hyperthyroidism and about 17 progressor patients. The research as a whole found: No statistical method was used to set the sample size in advance, and investigators knew the group allocation. Most expanded thyroid clonotypes (frequency above 0.001) were also found in blood, which suggests that blood repertoires may mirror thyroid immune responses. In validation, the model predicted progression to ophthalmopathy with about 71% sensitivity and 72.22% specificity, a median of about 6 months before onset. A model built on a 13 V-J signature distinguished ophthalmopathy from stable hyperthyroidism, reaching 87.88% sensitivity and 81.08% specificity in cross-validation and 80%/75% in testing.

Moderately to severely active disease, a Clinical Activity Score of at least 3, a NOSPECS grade of at least 4, and a duration under 3 months were present in ophthalmopathy patients. The study excluded patients with uncontrolled infections, other autoimmune diseases, pregnancy or lactation. Clinical symptoms, serum thyroxine and TRAb, thyroid ultrasound, and orbital computed tomography formed the basis for the diagnoses. PBMCs were isolated from more than 8 ml of fresh peripheral blood by Ficoll-Paque density gradient centrifugation. Total RNA was extracted with Trizol reagent, and quality was checked on an Agilent 2100 Bioanalyzer. TCR beta CDR3 regions were amplified from RNA transcripts. The TCR CDR3 was subjected to a first round of RT-PCR using the HTBI primer set and the Qiagen OneStep RT-PCR kit. The libraries were constructed in a second round of multiplex PCR and then size-selected and purified. Paired-end sequencing of the libraries was performed with 100 bp reads on an Illumina HiSeq2000. The study's own analysis went as follows. SOAPnuke was used to process the raw data, removing reads that contained adapters or uncalled bases, had a mean Phred below 15, or lacked an exact match to the constant primer or identifier. High-quality paired reads were merged with COPE v1.2.5, and unique nucleotide sequences were defined as clonotypes. MiTCR v1.1 was used to align clonotypes to the IMGT TRBV, TRBD and TRBJ reference segments. The analysis included only V-J combinations with a frequency above 0.0001, which together covered 99.2% of the repertoires. A TCS score was defined as the ratio between F50 (clonal expansion) and ExV (chaos), using BLOSUM62-based TCRdist between CDR3 peptides within each V-J. Welch's t-statistics and random forest reduced several hundred V-J features to 10 to 15, which were used in a naive Bayes classifier (R e1071). TCRdb passed the public sequencing reads through fastp at Q25 and MiXCR, retaining productive beta sequences. A single entry per CDR3 protein holds the most common genes and DNA from its merged rows. The V and J calls, along with clone size, are taken from TCRdb and not from the paper's own processing. This sample has fewer than 400,000 distinct CDR3 sequences in its table, and more than 13% of those were observed once. In total, the top ten clones hold approximately 27% of the sample.

The CDR3, cysteine through phenylalanine, is 16 amino acids long. The entry retains the CDR3 DNA only, 48 bases that are in frame from base 1. The germline V gene (reference sequence) specifies LNHDA as CDR1 and SQIVND as CDR2. V and J are trimmed by 1 base and 1 base, and the gene matches miss 6 bases of the junction. This sequence uses TRBV19 and TRBJ2-7; 8 bases in the middle match TRBD1. The sample consisted of blood. This TCR derives from a man aged 50-60 years with Graves' ophthalmopathy. The CDR3 is CASSIGTGWNSYEQYF. The nucleotides read TGTGCCAGTAGTATAGGGACAGGGTGGAATTCCTACGAGCAGTACTTC.